This section outlines one TCR beta chain sequence together with its context. What it binds is unknown. The table came from immunoSEQ multiplex PCR; TCRdb's copy has only in-frame clones and leaves some out. Among under 9,500 clones listed, roughly nine tenths were seen once. This CDR3 spans 17 amino acids. Trimming left V 0 bases short and J 0 bases short, with 13 bases between. CDR1 and CDR2 from the germline V gene are SGHNT and YYREEE (reference sequence). This entry belongs to a study of STAT3 mutations in large granular lymphocyte leukemia. Study-level points and caveats: A small but highly pathogenic clone may have been missed. Every T-cell large granular lymphocyte leukemia patient had at least one immunodominant TCR beta clonotype.

The chain uses TRBV5-4 and TRBJ1-3, with a tentative D call TRBD1 (5 bases). The sample was peripheral blood mononuclear cells. This TCR was sampled from a man aged 60 to 69 with T-cell large granular lymphocyte leukemia. Some clones in this sample may be carry-over from other donors' samples. The CDR3 coding sequence is TGTGCCAGCAGCTTGGCGGGGACGGGGCTCTCTGGAAACACCATATATTTT. Its protein is CASSLAGTGLSGNTIYF.